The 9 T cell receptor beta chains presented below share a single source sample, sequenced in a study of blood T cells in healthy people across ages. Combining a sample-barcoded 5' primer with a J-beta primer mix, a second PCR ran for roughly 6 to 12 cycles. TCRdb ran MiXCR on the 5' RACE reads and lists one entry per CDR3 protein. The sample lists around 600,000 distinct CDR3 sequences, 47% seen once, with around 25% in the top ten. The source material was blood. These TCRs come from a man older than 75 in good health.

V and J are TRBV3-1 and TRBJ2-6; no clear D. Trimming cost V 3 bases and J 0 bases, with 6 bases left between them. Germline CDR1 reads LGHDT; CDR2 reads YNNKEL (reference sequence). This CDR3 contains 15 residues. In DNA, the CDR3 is TGTGCCAGCAGCCAGGATTACTCTGGGGCCAACGTCCTGACTTTC. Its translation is CASSQDYSGANVLTF.

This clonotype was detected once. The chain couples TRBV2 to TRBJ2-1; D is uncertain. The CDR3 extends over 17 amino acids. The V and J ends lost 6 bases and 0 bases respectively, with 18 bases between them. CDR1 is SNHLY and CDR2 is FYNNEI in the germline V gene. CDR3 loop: CASRVDRPLSSYNEQFF. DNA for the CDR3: TGTGCCAGCAGGGTAGACCGACCTCTAAGCTCCTACAATGAGCAGTTCTTC.

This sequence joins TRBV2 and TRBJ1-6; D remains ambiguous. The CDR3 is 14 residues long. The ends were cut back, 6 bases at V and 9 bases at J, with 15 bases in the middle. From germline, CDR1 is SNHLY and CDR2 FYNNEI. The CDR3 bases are TGTGCCAGCAGGGGCAACCGGGATCCTTCACCCCTCCACTTT. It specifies CASRGNRDPSPLHF.

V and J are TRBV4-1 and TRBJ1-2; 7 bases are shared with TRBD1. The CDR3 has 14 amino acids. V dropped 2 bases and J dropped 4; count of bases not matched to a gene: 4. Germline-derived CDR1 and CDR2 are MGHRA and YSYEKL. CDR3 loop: CASSQYRGFYGYTF. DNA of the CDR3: TGCGCCAGCAGCCAATACAGGGGCTTCTATGGCTACACCTTC.

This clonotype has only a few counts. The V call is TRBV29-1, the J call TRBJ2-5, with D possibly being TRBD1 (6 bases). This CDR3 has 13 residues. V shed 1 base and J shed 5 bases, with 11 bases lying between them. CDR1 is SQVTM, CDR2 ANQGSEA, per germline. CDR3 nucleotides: TGCAGCGTTGAAGTACAGGGATACGAGACCCAGTACTTC. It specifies CSVEVQGYETQYF.

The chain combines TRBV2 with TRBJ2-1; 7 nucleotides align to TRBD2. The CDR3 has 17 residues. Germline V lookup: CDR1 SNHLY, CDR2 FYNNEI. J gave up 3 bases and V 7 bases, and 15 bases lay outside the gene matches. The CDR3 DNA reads TGTGCCAGCAAGTTCGGTGTTCGAGCGGGAAACTACAATGAGCAGTTCTTC. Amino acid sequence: CASKFGVRAGNYNEQFF. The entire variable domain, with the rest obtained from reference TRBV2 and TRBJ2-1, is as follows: EPEVTQTPSHQVTQMGQEVILRCVPISNHLYFYWYRQILGQKVEFLVSFYNNEISEKSEIFDDQFSVERPDGSNFTLKIRSTKLEDSAMYFCASKFGVRAGNYNEQFFGPGTRLTVL.

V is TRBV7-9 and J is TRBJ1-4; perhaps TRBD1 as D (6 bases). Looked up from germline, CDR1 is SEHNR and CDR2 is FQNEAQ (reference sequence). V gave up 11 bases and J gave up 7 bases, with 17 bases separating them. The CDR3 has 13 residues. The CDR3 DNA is TGTGCCGTCGGGGGCACAGAAAGTGAAAAACTGTTTTTT. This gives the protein CAVGGTESEKLFF.

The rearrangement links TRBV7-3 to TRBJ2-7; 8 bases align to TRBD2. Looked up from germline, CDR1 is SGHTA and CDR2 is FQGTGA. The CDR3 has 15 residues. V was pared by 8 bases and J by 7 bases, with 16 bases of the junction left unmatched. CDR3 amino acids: CASARGGATGNEQYF. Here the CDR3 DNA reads TGTGCCAGCGCACGGGGGGGGGCCACAGGGAATGAGCAGTACTTC. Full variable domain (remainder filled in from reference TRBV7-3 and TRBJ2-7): GAGVSQTPSNKVTEKGKYVELRCDPISGHTALYWYRQSLGQGPEFLIYFQGTGAADDSGLPNDRFFAVRPEGSVSTLKIQRTERGDSAVYLCASARGGATGNEQYFGPGTRLTVT.

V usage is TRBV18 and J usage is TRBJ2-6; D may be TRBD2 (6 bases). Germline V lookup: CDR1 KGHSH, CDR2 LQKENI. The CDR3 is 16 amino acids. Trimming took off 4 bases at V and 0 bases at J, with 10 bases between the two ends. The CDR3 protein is CASSREVYSGANVLTF. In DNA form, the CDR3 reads TGTGCCAGCTCACGGGAGGTCTACTCTGGGGCCAACGTCCTGACTTTC.